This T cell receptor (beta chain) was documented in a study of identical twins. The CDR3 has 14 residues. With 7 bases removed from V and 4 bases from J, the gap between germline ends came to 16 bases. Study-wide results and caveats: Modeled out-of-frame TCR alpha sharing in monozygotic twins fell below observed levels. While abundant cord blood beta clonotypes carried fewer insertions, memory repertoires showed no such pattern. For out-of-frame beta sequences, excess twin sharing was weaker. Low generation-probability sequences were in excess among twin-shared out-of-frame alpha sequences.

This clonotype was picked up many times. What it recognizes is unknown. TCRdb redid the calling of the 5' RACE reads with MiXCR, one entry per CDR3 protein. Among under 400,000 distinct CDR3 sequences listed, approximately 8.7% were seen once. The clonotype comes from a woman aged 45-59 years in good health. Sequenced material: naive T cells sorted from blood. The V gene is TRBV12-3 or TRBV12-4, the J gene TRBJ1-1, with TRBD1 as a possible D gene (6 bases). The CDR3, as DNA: TGTGCCAGCAACCCGGACAGCATGTCCACTGAAGCTTTCTTT. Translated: CASNPDSMSTEAFF.